This T cell receptor (beta chain) was captured in a study of blood T cell repertoires in COVID-19. The overall study: Nucleic acid was either cDNA or gDNA, and it came from T cells, B-cell-depleted T cells, or PBMCs.

Assay used: immunoSEQ multiplex PCR; TCRdb lists only in-frame clones, some missing. Of approximately 220,000 clones listed, approximately 88% are singletons. The age range of participants was about 18 to 89 years, with residence in 20 to 25 US areas. Categorization into cohorts depended on clinical history that participants reported. Input material: PBMCs or T cells enriched from blood (not recorded which). The source is a woman aged 30 to 39 with acute COVID-19.

In nucleotides, the CDR3 is TGCGCCAGCAGCTTGTGGACAGGTGAGGGCAACACTGAAGCTTTCTTT. Residues: CASSLWTGEGNTEAFF. V is TRBV5-1 and J is TRBJ1-1, with 7 bases aligning to TRBD1. Germline-derived CDR1 and CDR2 are SGHRS and YFSETQ. This CDR3 is built from 16 residues. The V segment lost 1 base and the J segment 2 bases; nucleotides outside the gene matches: 8.